The rows below give T cell receptor beta chains drawn from one sample of a study of blood T cell repertoires in COVID-19. Only in-frame clones appear in the TCRdb table, and some are missing; sequencing was by immunoSEQ multiplex PCR. The data show some 150,000 clones, 75% to 90% seen once. The material sequenced was peripheral blood. Receptors originate from an older woman with active or convalescent COVID-19. CDR3s include the opening cysteine and the closing phenylalanine or tryptophan. The D gene is left open where the match is weak. Expanded clones are given a class, and other clones once, few, many or no size at all.

d_gene | abundance | j_gene | v_gene | CDR3aa | CDR3nt
- | - | TRBJ2-1 | TRBV6-6 | CASSTRGEQFF | TGTGCCAGCAGTACACGAGGGGAGCAGTTCTTC
- | - | TRBJ1-2 | TRBV5-5 | CASSRIEANYGYTF | TGTGCCAGCAGCCGTATAGAGGCTAACTATGGCTACACCTTC
TRBD2 | - | TRBJ2-1 | TRBV6-1 | CASSDSGGAGEQFF | TGTGCCAGCAGTGATAGCGGGGGGGCCGGTGAGCAGTTCTTC
- | - | TRBJ2-1 | TRBV27 | CASSLNPDNEQFF | TGTGCCAGCAGTTTAAATCCGGACAATGAGCAGTTCTTC
TRBD2 | few | TRBJ2-1 | TRBV11-2 | CASSREVAGVSYNEQFF | TGTGCCAGCAGCCGTGAGGTAGCGGGCGTCTCCTACAATGAGCAGTTCTTC
- | - | TRBJ1-3 | TRBV6-5 | CASSYSRTGNTIYF | TGTGCCAGCAGTTACAGCAGGACTGGAAACACCATATATTTT
TRBD1 | - | TRBJ1-2 | TRBV11-2 | CASSLQGANGYTF | TGTGCCAGCAGCTTACAGGGGGCAAATGGCTACACCTTC
- | - | TRBJ1-1 | TRBV6-6 | CASSFGGIGNTEAFF | TGTGCCAGCTCGTTCGGAGGGATTGGGAACACTGAAGCTTTCTTT
TRBD2 | - | TRBJ2-2 | TRBV5-4 | CASSLLAGRVGELFF | TGTGCCAGCAGCTTACTAGCGGGGAGAGTCGGGGAGCTGTTTTTT
TRBD2 | - | TRBJ2-5 | TRBV3-1/TRBV3-2 | CAISSPSGIRQYF | TGTGCCATCAGCTCCCCTAGCGGTATCCGCCAGTACTTC
TRBD1 | - | TRBJ2-7 | TRBV7-2 | CASSLRQGAHEQYF | TGTGCCAGCAGCTTACGACAGGGGGCGCACGAGCAGTACTTC
- | - | TRBJ1-6 | TRBV30 | CAWSVSGAYNSPLHF | TGTGCCTGGAGTGTATCGGGGGCCTATAATTCACCCCTCCACTTT
- | - | TRBJ2-7 | TRBV16 | CASSQWARDYEQYF | TGTGCCAGCAGCCAATGGGCCAGGGACTACGAGCAGTACTTC
TRBD1 | - | TRBJ1-5 | TRBV19 | CASMGQGVSNQPQHF | TGTGCCAGTATGGGACAGGGGGTGAGCAATCAGCCCCAGCATTTT
TRBD1 | once | TRBJ2-2 | TRBV6-4 | CASSGDRGHGLPGELFF | TGTGCCAGCAGTGGGGACAGGGGGCACGGTTTGCCCGGGGAGCTGTTTTTT
TRBD2 | once | TRBJ2-1 | TRBV18 | CASSPLSGGHNEQFF | TGTGCCAGCTCACCACTTAGCGGGGGCCACAATGAGCAGTTCTTC
- | once | TRBJ2-1 | TRBV4-3 | CASSQGGSTNEQFF | TGCGCCAGCAGCCAAGGGGGCAGTACAAATGAGCAGTTCTTC
TRBD1 | once | TRBJ1-2 | TRBV19 | CASTTGQGHGYTF | TGTGCCAGTACAACGGGACAGGGACATGGCTACACCTTC
TRBD2 | - | TRBJ2-5 | TRBV5-4 | CASSPTGTSGVRETQYF | TGTGCCAGCAGCCCGACAGGGACTAGCGGGGTCAGGGAGACCCAGTACTTC
TRBD1 | - | TRBJ1-2 | TRBV2 | CATQRTGIYGYTF | TGTGCCACCCAAAGGACAGGGATCTATGGCTACACCTTC
TRBD1 | - | TRBJ1-5 | TRBV2 | CASSTGQGNQPQHF | TGTGCCAGCAGTACCGGACAGGGGAATCAGCCCCAGCATTTT
TRBD2 | - | TRBJ2-3 | TRBV7-2 | CASSFTSGGTDTQYF | TGTGCCAGCAGCTTCACTAGCGGGGGAACAGATACGCAGTATTTT
TRBD1 | - | TRBJ2-7 | TRBV7-2 | CASRSRGTASYEQYF | TGTGCCAGCAGATCTCGAGGGACAGCCTCCTACGAGCAGTACTTC
- | - | TRBJ1-2 | TRBV6-5 | CASSPSGGENYGYTF | TGTGCCAGCAGCCCATCCGGGGGAGAAAACTATGGCTACACCTTC
- | - | TRBJ2-1 | TRBV7-9 | CASSLKWSGLGNEQFF | TGTGCCAGCAGCTTAAAGTGGTCAGGGTTAGGCAATGAGCAGTTCTTC
TRBD1 | - | TRBJ2-7 | TRBV19 | CASSPVDRGINEQYF | TGTGCCAGTAGTCCAGTGGACAGGGGTATCAACGAGCAGTACTTC
TRBD2 | - | TRBJ2-7 | TRBV3-1/TRBV3-2 | CASSQGTSGEQYF | TGTGCCAGCAGCCAAGGGACTAGCGGGGAGCAGTACTTC
TRBD1 | - | TRBJ2-7 | TRBV4-3 | CASSQGQGLSYEQYF | TGCGCCAGCAGCCAAGGACAGGGTCTTTCCTACGAGCAGTACTTC
- | many | TRBJ1-2 | TRBV10-3 | CAAQTGPYGYTF | TGTGCCGCACAGACAGGCCCCTATGGCTACACCTTC
TRBD1 | few | TRBJ2-4 | TRBV6-5 | CASSYGDRGENIQYF | TGTGCCAGCAGTTACGGGGACAGGGGCGAAAACATTCAGTACTTC
TRBD1 | - | TRBJ2-3 | TRBV19 | CAIQGEDTQYF | TGTGCCATACAGGGGGAGGATACGCAGTATTTT
TRBD1 | few | TRBJ1-1 | TRBV29-1 | CSVAGDSLTEAFF | TGCAGCGTTGCTGGGGACAGCCTCACTGAAGCTTTCTTT
- | - | TRBJ2-7 | TRBV20-1 | CSASGKQGTYEQYF | TGCAGTGCTAGTGGTAAGCAGGGGACCTACGAGCAGTACTTC
TRBD2 | - | TRBJ2-3 | TRBV11-2 | CASSWGLALVPDTQYF | TGTGCCAGCAGCTGGGGACTAGCGCTTGTCCCAGATACGCAGTATTTT
TRBD1 | - | TRBJ1-5 | TRBV7-9 | CAGTGHQPQHF | TGTGCCGGGACAGGGCATCAGCCCCAGCATTTT
- | - | TRBJ1-5 | TRBV4-3 | CASSQDLTASHQPQHF | TGCGCCAGCAGCCAAGATCTGACAGCTTCGCATCAGCCCCAGCATTTT
TRBD2 | - | TRBJ2-3 | TRBV2 | CASSRTSGGASASTDTQYF | TGTGCCAGCAGCCGGACTAGCGGGGGGGCATCTGCTAGCACAGATACGCAGTATTTT
TRBD2 | - | TRBJ2-5 | TRBV19 | CASSMAPRTSGGKETQYF | TGTGCCAGTAGTATGGCCCCCCGGACTAGCGGGGGTAAAGAGACCCAGTACTTC
- | - | TRBJ1-1 | TRBV6-5 | CASSRANQAFF | TGTGCCAGCAGTCGCGCCAACCAAGCTTTCTTT
TRBD1 | few | TRBJ1-1 | TRBV5-8 | CASSDSRGLRAEAFF | TGTGCCAGCAGCGATTCCAGGGGGCTACGAGCTGAAGCTTTCTTT
- | - | TRBJ2-7 | TRBV3-1/TRBV3-2 | CASPRPPSLGGVHEQYF | TGTGCCAGCCCGCGTCCGCCCTCCCTAGGGGGTGTCCACGAGCAGTACTTC
- | - | TRBJ1-3 | TRBV9 | CASSAGGDSLSGNTIYF | TGTGCCAGCAGCGCGGGTGGAGATTCCCTCTCTGGAAACACCATATATTTT
- | - | TRBJ2-1 | TRBV5-1 | CASSPRTDIYNEQFF | TGCGCCAGCAGCCCCCGGACAGACATATACAATGAGCAGTTCTTC
TRBD1 | - | TRBJ1-2 | TRBV19 | CASSIPGTGGGGYTF | TGTGCCAGTAGTATCCCCGGGACAGGGGGAGGTGGCTACACCTTC
TRBD1 | - | TRBJ1-4 | TRBV5-5 | CASSLGTATNEKLFF | TGTGCCAGCAGCTTAGGGACAGCTACTAATGAAAAACTGTTTTTT
- | - | TRBJ2-2 | TRBV5-1 | CASSFRDIGTGELFF | TGCGCCAGCAGCTTCCGGGACATCGGAACCGGGGAGCTGTTTTTT
TRBD1 | - | TRBJ2-1 | TRBV3-1/TRBV3-2 | CASSQGIQGANEQFF | TGTGCCAGCAGCCAAGGGATACAGGGGGCGAATGAGCAGTTCTTC
- | - | TRBJ1-6 | TRBV7-2 | CASSLVYSPLHF | TGTGCCAGCAGCTTAGTCTACTCACCCCTCCACTTT
- | - | TRBJ2-7 | TRBV5-4 | CASSSRGGPTYEQYF | TGTGCCAGCAGCTCAAGAGGGGGACCCACCTACGAGCAGTACTTC
TRBD1 | - | TRBJ1-2 | TRBV7-8 | CASSSGDRFNYGYTF | TGTGCCAGCAGCTCTGGGGACAGGTTTAACTATGGCTACACCTTC
TRBD1 | - | TRBJ1-2 | TRBV27 | CASSRDRGVGYTF | TGTGCCAGCAGTCGGGACAGGGGTGTGGGCTACACCTTC
- | - | TRBJ1-1 | TRBV21-1 | CASSRTGGEKYTEAFF | TGTGCCAGCAGCAGGACAGGGGGCGAGAAGTACACTGAAGCTTTCTTT
- | - | TRBJ2-5 | TRBV2 | CASSEARGQETQYF | TGTGCCAGCAGTGAAGCGCGGGGACAAGAGACCCAGTACTTC
- | few | TRBJ1-3 | TRBV7-2 | CASSYSGTSSGNTIYF | TGTGCCAGCAGCTACTCCGGGACAAGCTCTGGAAACACCATATATTTT
- | - | TRBJ1-2 | TRBV25-1 | CASSPFSAGFEGYTF | TGTGCCAGCAGTCCCTTCTCAGCAGGGTTCGAAGGCTACACCTTC